What follows describes a single T cell receptor (beta chain). This table comes from immunoSEQ multiplex PCR, and its TCRdb copy is limited to in-frame clones, with some not included. The sample lists around 230,000 clones; under 90% were seen once. Per the germline V gene, CDR1 is LGHDT and CDR2 is YNNKEL (reference sequence). CDR3 length equals 13 residues. V was cut by 4 bases and J by 6 bases, with 9 bases left in between. The data derive from a study of blood T cell repertoires in COVID-19. The chain joins TRBV3-1 (or the pseudogene TRBV3-2) to TRBJ1-4; possible D gene TRBD1, 5 bases. This TCR came from a man between 45 and 60 years old with COVID-19, enrolled during active disease. Sequences were obtained from peripheral blood. This CDR3 reads CASSRRGDEKLFF. The CDR3 nucleotides read TGTGCCAGCAGCCGGCGGGGGGATGAAAAACTGTTTTTT.